A single count supports the clone carrying this T cell receptor (beta chain). Its antigen is currently unknown. This sample is drawn from a study of cytomegalovirus exposure and HLA in healthy donors. Using immunoSEQ multiplex PCR, the repertoire was profiled, and TCRdb retains in-frame clones only, with some absent. The sample has some 75,000 clones, 90% to 97% seen once. This CDR3 has 15 amino acids. V shed 1 base and J 5 bases; nucleotides not matched to a gene: 3. Germline loops: CDR1 SEHNR, CDR2 FQNEAQ (reference sequence). Study observations and caveats: Most sequenced TCRs were rare (though some public TCRs occurred in many donors). The authors enumerated around 150 TCR beta chains as linked to cytomegalovirus. Both high specificity and high sensitivity reportedly marked the classifier's diagnosis of cytomegalovirus status. Subsequent analysis revealed that first-cohort TCR clusters tended to co-occur in the 120 or so validation repertoires.

The chain has TRBV7-9 and TRBJ2-7; 12 nucleotides agree with TRBD2. The sequence derives from a woman aged 18-29 years in good health and CMV-seronegative. Sequencing was performed on PBMCs. CDR3 protein: CASSLVASGRDEQYF. CDR3 bases: TGTGCCAGCAGCTTAGTGGCTAGCGGGAGGGACGAGCAGTACTTC.